This T cell receptor (beta chain) was profiled in a study of blood T cells in healthy people across ages. Study observations and caveats: Higher diversity, along with more naive CD4+ cells, distinguished long-lived donors from aged donors. Age advanced and TCR beta diversity per million T cells fell, roughly linearly.

The use of a sample-barcoded 5' primer and a J-beta primer mix characterized a second PCR of about 7 to 12 cycles. Every cDNA was tagged by a template-switch adaptor with 12 random nucleotides. TCRdb recomputed calls from the 5' RACE reads with MiXCR, one row per CDR3 protein. Of about 570,000 distinct CDR3 sequences listed, 27% were seen once; the top ten hold approximately 18%. This clonotype was seen many times. Its antigen is not identified. The ends were cut back, 5 bases at V and 3 bases at J, with 16 bases in the middle. Germline CDR1 SGHTA, CDR2 FQGTGA. The CDR3 extends over 15 amino acids. This receptor was taken from a woman in her 70s in good health. Material: blood. The rearrangement uses TRBV7-3 and TRBJ2-5; TRBD1 might be the D (6 bases). The CDR3 region is CASSPGTPGEETQYF. The CDR3 DNA reads TGTGCCAGCAGCCCGGGGACACCCGGCGAAGAGACCCAGTACTTC.